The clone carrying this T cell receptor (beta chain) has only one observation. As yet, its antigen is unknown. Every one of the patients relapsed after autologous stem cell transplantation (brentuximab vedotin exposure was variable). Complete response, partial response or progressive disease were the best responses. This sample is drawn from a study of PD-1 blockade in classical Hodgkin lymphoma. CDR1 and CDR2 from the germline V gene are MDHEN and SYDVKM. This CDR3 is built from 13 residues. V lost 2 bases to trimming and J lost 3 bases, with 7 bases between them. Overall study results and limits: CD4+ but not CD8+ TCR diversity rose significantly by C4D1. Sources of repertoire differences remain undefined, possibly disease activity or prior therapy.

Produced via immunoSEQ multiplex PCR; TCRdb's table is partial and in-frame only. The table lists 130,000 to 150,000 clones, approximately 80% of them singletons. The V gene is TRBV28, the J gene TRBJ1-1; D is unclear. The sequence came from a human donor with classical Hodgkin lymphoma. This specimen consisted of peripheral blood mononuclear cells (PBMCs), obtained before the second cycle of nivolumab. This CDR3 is CASSLTRDTEAFF. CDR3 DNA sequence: TGTGCCAGCAGTTTAACCCGGGACACTGAAGCTTTCTTT.